The source of this T cell receptor beta chain is a study of beta chain features in type 1 diabetes. As for this clone: Its antigen remains unknown.

TCRB transcripts that were expressed got sequenced, as all of the isolated RNA had been reverse transcribed. Generated by immunoSEQ multiplex PCR, the TCRdb table keeps only in-frame clones and is missing some. The sample consists of under 900,000 clones, 17% of them appearing once. General study points: Any HLA type influence on TCRB rearrangement was left unresolved here. Shortening that was moderate but significant affected the TCRB CDR3s of Type 1 diabetes patients in all four CD4+ subsets.

This CDR3 has 15 amino acids. V trimming: 5 bases; J trimming: 1 base; junction bases outside the gene matches: 3. Germline CDR1 reads SGHTA; CDR2 reads FQGNSA. The material sequenced was naive CD4+ T cells from blood. This chain connects TRBV7-2 to TRBJ2-1; 9 bases agree with TRBD1. This sequence was found in a woman aged 18-35 years in good health. In nucleotides, the CDR3 is TGTGCCAGCAGCATACAGGGGGCTTCCTACAATGAGCAGTTCTTC. Translated: CASSIQGASYNEQFF.